This T cell receptor beta chain was captured in a study of blood T cell repertoires in COVID-19. Study-wide background: Sites in the United States, Italy and Spain provided acute and convalescent COVID-19 samples. Sources were T cells, B-cell-depleted T cells, or PBMCs; the material itself was cDNA or gDNA.

In the authors' methods: Estimated nucleated cell counts came from reference gene primer amplification. Sequencing was performed with immunoSEQ multiplex PCR; in TCRdb, only in-frame clones are kept and a portion is missing. Clone size and V and J calls were adopted from that table, with D and trimming inferred from the DNA. The sample has roughly 210,000 clones, under 90% seen once; the top ten hold about 10%. V trimming: 5 bases; J trimming: 8 bases; junction bases outside the gene matches: 8. Looked up from germline, CDR1 is SGHAT and CDR2 is FQNNGV. The CDR3 sequence is 14 residues long. Enrolment of Seattle patients took place during active infection, and they were followed longitudinally.

The V gene is TRBV11-2, the J gene TRBJ1-4, with TRBD1 matching over 7 bases. The sample was peripheral blood. The TCR was taken from a woman of 80 years or more with COVID-19, enrolled during active disease. Here the CDR3 DNA reads TGTGCCAGCAGCATACCGGGACAGAGAGAAAAACTGTTTTTT. Translating gives CASSIPGQREKLFF. Combining the CDR3 with reference TRBV11-2 and TRBJ1-4 gives the whole variable domain EAGVAQSPRYKIIEKRQSVAFWCNPISGHATLYWYQQILGQGPKLLIQFQNNGVVDDSQLPKDRFSAERLKGVDSTLKIQPAKLEDSAVYLCASSIPGQREKLFFGSGTQLSVL.